This note documents a single T cell receptor (beta chain) sequence. These data come from a study of blood T cells in healthy people across ages. Trimming shortened V by 8 bases and J by 7 bases, and 19 bases separated the two germline ends. The CDR3 consists of 13 residues. Germline V gives CDR1 SQVTM, CDR2 ANQGSEA. Per sample, no less than 5.5 micrograms of total RNA were extracted. Primed by a sample-barcoded 5' primer and a J-beta primer mix, a second PCR proceeded for about 6 to 11 cycles. A template-switch adaptor containing 12 random nucleotides labeled each cDNA molecule. Each CDR3 protein gets one entry after TCRdb re-called the 5' RACE reads with MiXCR. The sample lists about 730,000 distinct CDR3 sequences; approximately 39% were seen once.

The clonotype comes from a woman aged 60-75 years in good health. This sequence joins TRBV29-1 and TRBJ2-3; possible D gene TRBD2, 5 bases. The sample consisted of blood. Here the CDR3 reads CSLADGIGNTQYF. CDR3 DNA: TGCAGCCTTGCCGACGGGATCGGGAATACGCAGTATTTT.